This T cell receptor beta chain was captured in a study of cytomegalovirus exposure and HLA in healthy donors. The study's findings and limits: A link between a missense DCLRE1C variant and TCR beta V- and J-gene trimming emerged from a later analysis. Associated with HLA alleles at 0.05 false discovery rate in a later analysis were 16,951 TCR beta sequences.

With 60 Vbeta and 13 Jbeta primers, the PCR was carried out. The protocol was immunoSEQ multiplex PCR, while the TCRdb copy is restricted to in-frame clones and leaves out a portion. The profile shows around 210,000 clones, roughly three quarters of them singletons. The germline V gene has CDR1 WSHSY and CDR2 SAAADI. CDR3 length equals 15 residues. Trimming pared 6 bases from V and 2 bases from J, leaving 16 bases between. Notes on this clone: The antigen remains undetermined.

The material sequenced was PBMCs. This rearrangement joins TRBV10-2 to TRBJ2-5; possible D gene TRBD1, 6 bases. The sequence came from a man over 45 in good health and CMV-seronegative. The CDR3 sequence: CASRIRDKGQETQYF. The CDR3 bases are TGCGCCAGCAGGATCCGGGACAAGGGGCAAGAGACCCAGTACTTC.